The source of this TCR beta chain is a study of blood T cell repertoires in COVID-19. Under the authors' procedure: Quantification of nucleated cells was approximated via reference gene primer amplification. TCRdb keeps only in-frame clones here, not all; method: immunoSEQ multiplex PCR. Clone size and the V and J calls come from that table; the DNA yielded D and trimming. The sample has under 150,000 clones, 83% seen once. Symptom resolution, clearance, or two negative PCRs marked the recovered donors of Cohort 3. Unmatched junction bases numbered 3, after V lost 0 bases and J lost 2 bases. The CDR3 is 15 residues long. Germline assignment: CDR1 SGHKS and CDR2 YYEKEE (reference sequence).

This TCR was sampled from a man aged 30 to 39 who had recovered from COVID-19. Material for sequencing was PBMCs or T cells enriched from blood (not recorded which). The genes are TRBV5-5 and TRBJ2-7, with 9 bases identical to TRBD2. Written as DNA, the CDR3 is TGTGCCAGCAGCTTGGGGCCTAGCGGGGCCTACGAGCAGTACGTC. As protein: CASSLGPSGAYEQYV.